Following are 18 T cell receptor beta chains from one sample sequenced in a study of cytomegalovirus exposure and HLA in healthy donors. Here immunoSEQ multiplex PCR was the method, and the copy in TCRdb shows in-frame clones only, minus some. The sample has over 150,000 clones, around 82% seen once. Sequences were obtained from PBMCs. All receptors come from a woman under 30 in good health and CMV-seropositive.

The V gene is TRBV6-5, the J gene TRBJ1-6, with a weak D call TRBD1 (5 bases). Germline lookup yields CDR1 MNHEY and CDR2 SVGAGI. The CDR3 is made up of 11 amino acids. V dropped 6 bases and J dropped 14 bases, with 11 bases sitting between them. The CDR3 bases are TGTGCCAGCAGGCAAGGGGTTACCCTCCACTTT. Its translation is CASRQGVTLHF.

The chain uses TRBV18 and TRBJ2-1, with D tentatively TRBD1 (7 bases). The CDR3 runs to 14 residues. V was shortened by 3 bases and J by 6 bases, with 12 bases between the two germline ends. Germline V gene data show CDR1 as KGHSH and CDR2 as LQKENI. CDR3 sequence reads: CASSPFQGGNEQFF. CDR3 sequence (DNA): TGTGCCAGCTCACCCTTCCAGGGGGGCAATGAGCAGTTCTTC.

The chain recombines TRBV10-3 with TRBJ2-7; D perhaps matches TRBD2 (5 bases). Germline CDR1 reads ENHRY; CDR2 reads SYGVKD. Trimming cost V 0 bases and J 2 bases, with 5 bases left between them. The CDR3 has 13 amino acids. The CDR3 DNA is TGTGCCATCAGTGAGTCCGGGACCTACGAGCAGTACTTC. Protein product: CAISESGTYEQYF.

This chain links TRBV5-6 with TRBJ2-1; weak D call: TRBD2 (5 bases). Between the trimmed V and J ends, which lost 4 bases and 0 bases, there was a span of 11 bases. The CDR3 covers 15 residues. Germline V lookup: CDR1 SGHDT, CDR2 YYEEEE. CDR3 bases: TGTGCCAGCAGCATCCTCGGGGACTCCTACAATGAGCAGTTCTTC. As protein: CASSILGDSYNEQFF.

The rearrangement uses TRBV4-1 and TRBJ1-2, with 8 bases identical to TRBD1. With 4 bases clipped from V and 4 bases from J, the junction kept 8 bases outside the gene matches. Germline V gene data show CDR1 as MGHRA and CDR2 as YSYEKL. This CDR3 comprises 15 residues. The CDR3 here is CASSLLQGVGYGYTF. CDR3 bases: TGCGCCAGCAGCCTCCTACAGGGGGTTGGCTATGGCTACACCTTC.

The chain carries TRBV6-1 and TRBJ2-2, with D hard to call. The ends were cut back, 8 bases at V and 2 bases at J, with 12 bases in the middle. The CDR3 extends over 14 amino acids. Looked up from germline, CDR1 is MNHNS and CDR2 is SASEGT. The DNA of the CDR3 is TGTGCCAGCCCTTCATGGGCCAACACCGGGGAGCTGTTTTTT. Its protein is CASPSWANTGELFF.

The V call is TRBV18, the J call TRBJ1-1; D is unresolved. CDR3 length: 16 residues. Germline V gene lookup returns CDR1 KGHSH and CDR2 LQKENI. V shed 3 bases and J shed 3 bases, with 17 bases lying between them. The CDR3 loop is CASSPTMGSGHTEAFF. The CDR3 DNA reads as TGTGCCAGCTCACCTACCATGGGCAGTGGCCACACTGAAGCTTTCTTT.

The chain combines TRBV9 with TRBJ2-7; possibly TRBD1 for D (6 bases). The germline V gene encodes CDR1 SGDLS and CDR2 YYNGEE. This CDR3 is 14 amino acids long. V dropped 3 bases and J dropped 3 bases, with 13 bases sitting between them. Here the CDR3 reads CASSARQESYEQYF. CDR3 bases: TGTGCCAGCAGCGCAAGACAGGAAAGCTACGAGCAGTACTTC. Variable domain in full (rest from reference TRBV9 and TRBJ2-7): DSGVTQTPKHLITATGQRVTLRCSPRSGDLSVYWYQQSLDQGLQFLIQYYNGEERAKGNILERFSAQQFPDLHSELNLSSLELGDSALYFCASSARQESYEQYFGPGTRLTVT.

The chain recombines TRBV6-1 with TRBJ2-7; 10 bases line up with TRBD2. The CDR3 extends over 15 amino acids. The germline CDR1 and CDR2 sequences are MNHNS and SASEGT. Trimming removed 7 bases from V and 2 bases from J; junction bases left unmatched: 8. The CDR3 protein is CASTEIAGGPYEQYF. For the CDR3, the DNA is TGTGCCAGCACCGAAATAGCGGGGGGACCCTACGAGCAGTACTTC.

The rearrangement links TRBV9 to TRBJ2-7, with D perhaps TRBD1 (6 bases). Deletions cut 0 bases from V and 2 bases from J, with 12 bases between. Germline CDR1 and CDR2: SGDLS and YYNGEE. This CDR3 is 15 amino acids long. DNA for the CDR3: TGTGCCAGCAGCGTAGATCTGGGACATACCTACGAGCAGTACTTC. It is translated as CASSVDLGHTYEQYF.

V gene TRBV9 combines with J gene TRBJ1-1, with D uncertain. Germline CDR1 SGDLS, CDR2 YYNGEE. Trimming pared 4 bases from V and 0 bases from J, leaving 13 bases between. The CDR3 extends over 15 amino acids. CDR3 protein: CASSPYSTVNTEAFF. The CDR3 coding sequence is TGTGCCAGCAGCCCTTACTCCACGGTGAACACTGAAGCTTTCTTT.

The chain joins TRBV5-1 to TRBJ2-5; 13 bases align to TRBD2. This CDR3 is built from 16 residues. The ends lost 3 bases at V and 1 base at J; junction bases unmatched: 3. Germline CDR1 and CDR2: SGHRS and YFSETQ. The CDR3 here is CASSWTSGGVQETQYF. The CDR3, as DNA: TGCGCCAGCAGCTGGACTAGCGGGGGAGTCCAAGAGACCCAGTACTTC.

This clone came up once. The V call is TRBV15, the J call TRBJ1-5, with D hard to call. Germline CDR1 and CDR2: LNHNV and YYDKDF (reference sequence). The CDR3 spans 16 residues. Trimming removed 1 base at V and 3 bases at J, with 13 bases between. The CDR3 DNA is TGTGCCACCAGCAGAGGACCAGTGGGCGTCAATCAGCCCCAGCATTTT. Protein product: CATSRGPVGVNQPQHF.

The chain employs TRBV5-6 and TRBJ2-7; 7 nucleotides line up with TRBD2. The CDR3 consists of 13 residues. With V trimmed by 4 bases and J by 3 bases, 4 bases remained unmatched. Germline assignment: CDR1 SGHDT and CDR2 YYEEEE. As DNA, the CDR3 is TGTGCCAGCAGCCTAGGGACTAACTACGAGCAGTACTTC. Its translation: CASSLGTNYEQYF.

The chain has TRBV27 and TRBJ2-7; TRBD1 aligns across 8 bases. CDR3 size: 15 residues. J was trimmed by 3 bases and V by 4 bases; bases with no gene match: 8. Per germline, CDR1 MNHEY and CDR2 SMNVEV (reference sequence). The CDR3 reads CASSSQQGVFYEQYF. The CDR3 bases are TGTGCCAGCAGTTCCCAACAGGGGGTGTTCTACGAGCAGTACTTC.

The gene calls are TRBV4-1 and TRBJ1-2, with 7 bases matching TRBD1. The CDR3 is 16 amino acids. J lost 4 bases, V lost 1 base, and 9 bases had no gene match. Germline V lookup: CDR1 MGHRA, CDR2 YSYEKL. The CDR3 DNA is TGCGCCAGCAGCCAAGGTAACAGGGGTGGTGTCTATGGCTACACCTTC. Translating gives CASSQGNRGGVYGYTF.

This clone has just a few counts. This chain links TRBV14 with TRBJ2-7, with a possible D match to TRBD2 (5 bases). V lost 3 bases to trimming and J lost 10 bases, with 13 bases between them. The CDR3 has 12 amino acids. Per germline, CDR1 SGHDN and CDR2 FVKESK. Here the CDR3 DNA reads TGTGCCAGCAGCCAGTCGGGAAGCCGCCAGTACTTC. This translates into CASSQSGSRQYF.

The chain is built from TRBV2 and TRBJ1-6, with a weak D call TRBD1 (6 bases). The CDR3 loop spans 15 amino acids. Germline V lookup: CDR1 SNHLY, CDR2 FYNNEI. With 6 bases removed from V and 7 bases from J, the gap between germline ends came to 16 bases. The CDR3 DNA sequence: TGTGCCAGCAGAGAACAGGGTCCGGTGAATTCACCCCTCCACTTT. It yields the protein CASREQGPVNSPLHF.